This passage covers 21 T cell receptor beta chains from one sample sequenced in a study of CD8 T cells in ankylosing spondylitis. Study results and limitations: Characteristic, it appeared, of ankylosing spondylitis blood was a TCR beta motif of eight highly homologous variants.

TCRdb passed the 5' RACE reads through MiXCR, listing each CDR3 protein once. The table has fewer than 550,000 distinct CDR3 sequences, less than 6% seen once. These receptors have no known antigen. Sequencing was performed on blood, either unsorted or a sorted T cell fraction (not recorded which). The receptor set was obtained from a male donor with ankylosing spondylitis.

In its sample, this clonotype was seen many times. The chain links TRBV20-1 to TRBJ2-7; 12 bases match TRBD2. From germline, CDR1 is DFQATT and CDR2 SNEGSKA (reference sequence). J lost 4 bases, V lost 3 bases, and 4 bases had no gene match. The CDR3 covers 14 residues. The DNA for the CDR3 is TGCAGTGCTAGGCTAGCGGGAGGGCGGTACGAGCAGTACTTC. Translated, it gives CSARLAGGRYEQYF.

This clonotype was detected ten times or more. The V and J genes are TRBV10-3 and TRBJ2-1; D is unclear. From germline, CDR1 is ENHRY and CDR2 SYGVKD. The CDR3 length is 14 residues. V lost 6 bases and J 2 bases, leaving 11 bases between the germline ends. CDR3 sequence reads: CAIRTGLTYNEQFF. DNA of the CDR3: TGTGCCATCAGGACCGGGCTTACCTACAATGAGCAGTTCTTC.

This clonotype came up once. The chain is built from TRBV10-3 and TRBJ2-5, with D hard to call. Per the germline V gene, CDR1 is ENHRY and CDR2 is SYGVKD. V lost 6 bases to trimming and J lost 3 bases, with 5 bases between them. CDR3 length equals 11 residues. CDR3 nucleotide sequence: TGTGCCATCAGCGTAAAAGAGACCCAGTACTTC. Translation gives CAISVKETQYF.

In its sample, this clonotype was seen many times. The chain uses TRBV29-1 and TRBJ2-1; D unresolved. The CDR3 loop spans 12 amino acids. Germline CDR1 SQVTM, CDR2 ANQGSEA. Trimming pared 5 bases from V and 5 bases from J, leaving 10 bases between. The CDR3 loop is CSVYGRNNEQFF. In nucleotides, the CDR3 is TGCAGCGTTTATGGCAGGAACAATGAGCAGTTCTTC.

The sample holds a few counts of this clonotype. The rearrangement links TRBV7-2 to TRBJ2-7; no clear D gene. The CDR3 contains 12 residues. The V end was cut by 5 bases, the J end by 5 bases, with 10 bases between. Germline CDR1 and CDR2: SGHTA and FQGNSA. This CDR3 is CASSPEVHEQYF. The CDR3 DNA reads TGTGCCAGCAGCCCAGAAGTCCACGAGCAGTACTTC.

The chain combines TRBV7-9 with TRBJ2-1; 15 bases are a match to TRBD2. CDR3 size: 16 residues. V lost 3 bases and J lost 6; bases outside the gene matches: 3. Germline CDR1 reads SEHNR; CDR2 reads FQNEAQ (reference sequence). CDR3 in DNA: TGTGCCAGCAGCTTCGGACTAGCGGGAGGGTCCAATGAGCAGTTCTTC. The encoded protein is CASSFGLAGGSNEQFF.

This clonotype has a handful of counts. V gene TRBV28 combines with J gene TRBJ2-7; tentatively, D is TRBD1 or TRBD2 (7 bases each). Trimming left V 4 bases short and J 4 bases short, with 17 bases between. The CDR3 has 15 amino acids. Germline CDR1 is MDHEN and CDR2 is SYDVKM. The CDR3 sequence is CASSSPGGGGYEQYF. DNA for the CDR3: TGTGCCAGCAGTTCCCCAGGGGGGGGAGGATACGAGCAGTACTTC.

This clonotype was seen at least ten times. V is TRBV29-1 and J is TRBJ2-3; the match to TRBD2 covers 13 bases. Germline CDR1 and CDR2: SQVTM and ANQGSEA. The CDR3 contains 17 residues. V trimming: 7 bases; J trimming: 2 bases; junction bases outside the gene matches: 12. The CDR3 loop is CSAWPTSGGAHTDTQYF. CDR3 bases: TGCAGCGCCTGGCCTACTAGCGGGGGGGCCCACACAGATACGCAGTATTTT.

In this sample, this clonotype turned up a few times. The chain carries TRBV7-9 and TRBJ2-7, with 7 bases identical to TRBD1. V gave up 5 bases and J gave up 5 bases; unmatched junction bases: 12. CDR3 length: 15 amino acids. The germline CDR1 and CDR2 sequences are SEHNR and FQNEAQ (reference sequence). CDR3 bases: TGTGCCAGCAGCACGGGAAGGGGGCGCATCCACGAGCAGTACTTC. This encodes CASSTGRGRIHEQYF.

In this sample, this clonotype turned up many times. The CDR3 DNA is TGCGCCAGCAGCCTGAATCCTAGCGGGGGGGCCTCAGATACGCAGTATTTT. Its protein product is CASSLNPSGGASDTQYF. This chain connects TRBV4-3 to TRBJ2-3; the match to TRBD2 covers 12 bases. CDR1 is LGHNA and CDR2 is YSLEER in the germline V gene. V lost 4 bases to trimming and J lost 4 bases; unmatched junction nucleotides: 9. This CDR3 has 17 amino acids.

This clonotype was counted ten times or more. The CDR3 region is CASSVRTNTEAFF. In nucleotides, the CDR3 is TGTGCCAGCAGTGTTAGAACGAACACTGAAGCTTTCTTT. The V gene is TRBV6-2 or TRBV6-3, the J gene TRBJ1-1; D unresolved. The CDR3 covers 13 residues. Trimming left V 5 bases short and J 1 base short, with 8 bases between. From germline, CDR1 is MNHEY and CDR2 SVGEGT.

This clonotype was counted many times. The CDR3 DNA reads TGTGCCAGCACTACGGACAGCCCGAACACTGAAGCTTTCTTT. Its translation is CASTTDSPNTEAFF. The chain joins TRBV2 to TRBJ1-1; TRBD1 is a possible D gene (6 bases). The CDR3 is 14 residues long. Between the trimmed V and J ends, which lost 7 bases and 1 base, there was a span of 13 bases. CDR1 and CDR2 from the germline V gene are SNHLY and FYNNEI.

This clonotype was detected ten times or more. The V and J genes are TRBV29-1 and TRBJ2-3; D not certain. Germline CDR1 SQVTM, CDR2 ANQGSEA. Trimming shortened V by 0 bases and J by 1 base, and 5 bases separated the two germline ends. The CDR3 totals 13 residues. In DNA form, the CDR3 reads TGCAGCGTTGAAGACAGGCGCACAGATACGCAGTATTTT. Amino acids: CSVEDRRTDTQYF.

The chain is built from TRBV28 and TRBJ2-3; TRBD2 agrees at 16 bases. The CDR3 contains 19 residues. The J segment lost 4 bases and the V segment lost 3 bases, leaving 10 bases of the junction unmatched. The germline CDR1 and CDR2 sequences are MDHEN and SYDVKM. CDR3 amino acids: CASSFLGTSGRASPDTQYF. The DNA for the CDR3 is TGTGCCAGCAGTTTTTTAGGGACTAGCGGGAGGGCCTCCCCAGATACGCAGTATTTT.

This clonotype appeared a few times. CDR3 in DNA: TGCGCCAGCAGCCAAGATGGACAGGCTGGAAACACCATATATTTT. This translates into CASSQDGQAGNTIYF. The chain joins TRBV4-3 to TRBJ1-3; 7 nucleotides match TRBD1. V dropped 0 bases and J dropped 2; count of bases not matched to a gene: 1. The germline V gene encodes CDR1 LGHNA and CDR2 YSLEER. The CDR3 consists of 15 residues.

This clonotype has a count of ten or more. This rearrangement joins TRBV20-1 to TRBJ1-1, with D perhaps matching TRBD1 (6 bases). In germline, CDR1 is DFQATT, CDR2 SNEGSKA (reference sequence). CDR3 length: 13 residues. The V and J ends lost 3 bases and 3 bases respectively, with 11 bases between them. Here the CDR3 reads CSASSQGYTEAFF. The CDR3 DNA reads as TGCAGTGCTAGCTCCCAGGGGTACACTGAAGCTTTCTTT.

The table lists this clonotype with many counts. The chain uses TRBV6-2 or TRBV6-3 and TRBJ1-2; 9 nucleotides line up with TRBD1. From germline, CDR1 is MNHEY and CDR2 SVGEGT. The J segment lost 5 bases and the V segment lost 6 bases, leaving 10 bases of the junction unmatched. The CDR3 loop spans 15 amino acids. The CDR3 region is CASSQTPQGAYGYTF. Written as DNA, the CDR3 is TGTGCCAGCAGCCAAACCCCACAGGGGGCTTATGGCTACACCTTC.

This clonotype was found many times. The gene calls are TRBV4-3 and TRBJ1-6; TRBD1 might be the D (5 bases). Trimming removed 1 base from V and 7 bases from J, with 17 bases in between. Germline CDR1 reads LGHNA; CDR2 reads YSLEER. The CDR3 is 17 amino acids. The CDR3 region is CASSQVFGGAGNSPLHF. The CDR3 DNA reads TGCGCCAGCAGCCAAGTCTTTGGAGGGGCAGGAAATTCACCCCTCCACTTT.

The table lists this clonotype with a few counts. The rearrangement links TRBV27 to TRBJ1-2, with D hard to call. The V gene's germline CDR1 is MNHEY and CDR2 SMNVEV (reference sequence). CDR3 length equals 14 residues. V lost 5 bases and J 5 bases, leaving 15 bases between the germline ends. The CDR3 spells CASSPLGRVYGYTF. The DNA of the CDR3 is TGTGCCAGCAGTCCCCTAGGAAGGGTTTATGGCTACACCTTC.

The V and J genes are TRBV20-1 and TRBJ2-1; 7 nucleotides line up with TRBD1. Germline assignment: CDR1 DFQATT and CDR2 SNEGSKA (reference sequence). This CDR3 region has 15 residues. After removal of 3 bases from V and 5 bases from J, the junction contained 10 bases not matched to a gene. The CDR3 region is CSASPWTGENNEQFF. The CDR3 DNA reads as TGCAGTGCTAGCCCCTGGACAGGTGAGAACAATGAGCAGTTCTTC.

In the case of this clonotype: This may stem from a read error, because a much larger clone lies one nucleotide away. The rearrangement links TRBV4-1 to TRBJ1-2; D is uncertain. The V end was cut by 4 bases, the J end by 10 bases, with 10 bases between. Germline-derived CDR1 and CDR2 are MGHRA and YSYEKL. CDR3 size: 11 residues. The CDR3 nucleotides are TGCGCCAGCAGCCGGAGTAGAGTCTACACCTTC. Its translation: CASSRSRVYTF.